The 21 T cell receptor beta chains below were found in one sample sequenced in a study of CXCR3-negative and CXCR3-positive naive CD8 T cells (dated by TCRdb to the late 2010s). Broader findings and caveats from the paper: TRB CDR3s from CXCR3-positive naive cells showed higher hydrophobicity (lower Kidera factor 4), lower energy, and higher strength and volume indices than CXCR3-negative naive cells.

The sample was run on a NextSeq 550. The Human TCR Profiling Kit (MiLaboratory) was used to make UMI-labeled 5' RACE TRB cDNA libraries. Reprocessed by TCRdb, the reads give a single entry per CDR3 protein sequence, without DNA. The sample's table lists a count of 84,000 or so distinct CDR3 sequences. The ten biggest clones cover 0.5% to 0.6% of the sample. These receptors have no known antigen. Sequenced material: naive CXCR3+ CD8+ T cells from blood. The cell subset or site label here, explained by the study, means: CD45RO-CCR7+CD27+CD95- naive CD8+ T cells expressing CXCR3 (TNR3+). The receptors come from a human donor in good health. Some clones in this sample may be carry-over from other donors' samples.

The J gene is TRBJ1-1, the V gene TRBV27; TCRdb reports TRBD1, a call that lacks DNA to check it against. CDR3 length: 13 residues. Germline-derived CDR1 and CDR2 are MNHEY and SMNVEV (reference sequence). CDR3 in amino acids: CASSFTGNSEAFF.

The chain combines TRBV27 with TRBJ1-5; absent DNA, TCRdb's TRBD1 call cannot be checked. The CDR3 loop spans 14 amino acids. Germline CDR1 is MNHEY and CDR2 is SMNVEV (reference sequence). CDR3 loop: CASSPPGSNQPQHF.

The genes are TRBV5-1 and TRBJ2-7; the TCRdb D gene call, TRBD2, has no DNA to confirm it. This CDR3 contains 16 residues. Germline V gene sequence: CDR1 SGHRS, CDR2 YFSETQ. CDR3 in amino acids: CASSVTSGTTGTEQYF.

The J gene is TRBJ1-4, the V gene TRBV6-1; the TCRdb D gene call, TRBD1, has no DNA to confirm it. Looked up from germline, CDR1 is MNHNS and CDR2 is SASEGT. This CDR3 is built from 16 residues. The CDR3: CASSEEWRGLNEKLFF.

The chain recombines TRBV21-1 with TRBJ2-1. TRBV21-1 is listed as a pseudogene. This CDR3 has 11 residues. CDR3 sequence: CASRSRNEQFF.

This chain joins TRBV28 and TRBJ1-5; TCRdb gives TRBD1 as the D gene, but with no DNA this cannot be confirmed. CDR3 length: 15 amino acids. Germline V gene lookup returns CDR1 MDHEN and CDR2 SYDVKM. CDR3 in amino acids: CASSLWTEVDQPQHF.

The CDR3 region is CASTTANYGYTF. The chain combines TRBV25-1 with TRBJ1-2. Germline V gene data show CDR1 as MGHDK and CDR2 as SYGVNS. The CDR3 is 12 amino acids.

J is TRBJ2-3 and V is TRBV20-1; TCRdb reports TRBD1, a call that lacks DNA to check it against. This CDR3 comprises 15 residues. Per the germline V gene, CDR1 is DFQATT and CDR2 is SNEGSKA (reference sequence). The CDR3 is CSPQDGGGGTDTQYF.

This sequence joins TRBV6-5 and TRBJ2-5. This CDR3 contains 13 residues. The germline V gene encodes CDR1 MNHEY and CDR2 SVGAGI. The CDR3 spells CASSFYARETQYF.

The chain joins TRBV21-1 to TRBJ2-1; no DNA is available, so the TRBD2 call from TCRdb remains unchecked. TRBV21-1 is noted as a pseudogene. This CDR3 contains 15 residues. CDR3 sequence reads: CASSNETSGNNEQFF.

V gene TRBV19 combines with J gene TRBJ2-1. The germline gives CDR1 LNHDA, CDR2 SQIVND (reference sequence). This CDR3 has 14 amino acids. CDR3 sequence: CASRQRNAYNEQFF.

The chain is built from TRBV29-1 and TRBJ2-1; TCRdb designates TRBD1, a call that cannot be tested without DNA. CDR3 size: 13 residues. CDR1 and CDR2 (germline): SQVTM, ANQGSEA. The CDR3 loop is CSAVPAATNEQFF.

The V and J genes are TRBV5-1 and TRBJ2-7; TCRdb's D call, TRBD1, is unchecked because there is no DNA. The CDR3 loop spans 12 amino acids. The germline CDR1 and CDR2 sequences are SGHRS and YFSETQ. The CDR3 sequence is CASSRGPDEQYF.

This rearrangement joins TRBV4-1 to TRBJ1-2. CDR1 and CDR2 from the germline V gene are MGHRA and YSYEKL. The CDR3 totals 15 residues. CDR3: CASSQEGTAAYGYTF.

The rearrangement links TRBV15 to TRBJ2-3; checking the TCRdb D call of TRBD2 is not possible without DNA. This CDR3 spans 17 amino acids. CDR1 LNHNV and CDR2 YYDKDF come from the germline V gene (reference sequence). CDR3 sequence reads: CATSRGGAGGPTDTQYF.

The chain is built from TRBV6-4 and TRBJ2-1; TCRdb calls TRBD1, which cannot be checked without DNA. CDR1 and CDR2 (germline): MRHNA, SNTAGT. The CDR3 runs to 14 residues. Here the CDR3 reads CASQKTGDYNEQFF.

The chain employs TRBV27 and TRBJ2-5; the D gene TCRdb calls, TRBD2, cannot be checked with no DNA. Germline CDR1 is MNHEY and CDR2 is SMNVEV (reference sequence). This CDR3 has 14 residues. The CDR3 region is CASSSGGFRETQYF.

The rearrangement links TRBV4-3 to TRBJ2-1. Looked up from germline, CDR1 is LGHNA and CDR2 is YSLEER. The CDR3 consists of 16 residues. The chain's CDR3 is CASSQGLGQSYNEQFF.

In terms of frequency, this clonotype is medium-sized. This CDR3 reads CSGTSGGGYEQYF. The chain joins TRBV20-1 to TRBJ2-7; TCRdb selects TRBD2, and the lack of DNA leaves this call unchecked. Germline CDR1 reads DFQATT; CDR2 reads SNEGSKA (reference sequence). This CDR3 has 13 residues.

This chain links TRBV20-1 with TRBJ1-1; the TRBD1 assignment by TCRdb is unverifiable without DNA. The V gene's germline CDR1 is DFQATT and CDR2 SNEGSKA (reference sequence). CDR3 length: 18 residues. The CDR3 loop reads CNEAIIRFPGQMNTEAFF.

The rearrangement uses TRBV21-1 and TRBJ2-7. TRBV21-1 is given as a pseudogene. The CDR3 extends over 12 amino acids. The CDR3 loop is CASSKGPYEQYF.